This TCR beta chain derives from a study of monozygotic twins with inflammatory bowel disease. A remark on this clonotype: Its specificity is not known.

Regarding the study as a whole: Patient-specific immunosuppressive treatments may have made repertoires more variable.

For each CDR3 protein, TCRdb gives one entry from its re-call of the 5' RACE reads, without DNA. The sample data list 440,000 or so distinct CDR3 sequences. The V gene's germline CDR1 is SGHNT and CDR2 YYREEE (reference sequence). The CDR3 consists of 15 residues. The V call is TRBV5-4, the J call TRBJ2-5; no DNA is available, so the TRBD1 call from TCRdb remains unchecked. Sequenced input: blood. The receptor's source is a human donor with ulcerative colitis or Crohn's disease, or a healthy co-twin of an affected twin (not recorded which). The CDR3 here is CASSLQGAFAEAQYF.